This TCR beta chain was captured by sequencing in a study of T cell repertoires in cytomegalovirus infection. TCRdb recomputed calls from the reads with MiXCR, one row per CDR3 protein. This table has about 900,000 distinct CDR3 sequences, more than 25% appearing once. In regard to this clonotype: Its antigen is currently unknown.

CDR1 is SEHNR and CDR2 is FQNEAQ in the germline V gene (reference sequence). There are 17 residues in the CDR3. Trimming removed 5 bases at V and 2 bases at J, with 19 bases between. This receptor was taken from a human donor in good health (CMV status not recorded). Some clones in this sample may be carry-over from other donors' samples. The chain recombines TRBV7-9 with TRBJ1-5; D perhaps matches TRBD1 (5 bases). Specimen: cultured CD8+ T cells from PBMCs, collected from culture after CMV antigen stimulation. The CDR3 protein is CASSPRGDGRGNQPQHF. DNA for the CDR3: TGTGCCAGCAGCCCCAGAGGGGACGGTAGGGGCAATCAGCCCCAGCATTTT.